Listed here are 5 T cell receptor beta chains from one sample, sequenced in a study of blood T cells in healthy people across ages. A sample-barcoded 5' primer and a J-beta primer mix were used in a second PCR of roughly 7 to 11 cycles. A single record per CDR3 protein comes from TCRdb applying MiXCR to the 5' RACE reads. The table shows around 1,000,000 distinct CDR3 sequences, with roughly a quarter occurring only once. The sample was also reused in another study, on T cells of mothers and their children.

Material for sequencing was blood. These TCRs come from a girl aged 2 to 9 in good health.

The chain has TRBV7-9 and TRBJ1-2; TRBD1 is a possible D gene (6 bases). Trimming removed 4 bases from V and 8 bases from J, with 14 bases in between. CDR3 length: 13 amino acids. The germline gives CDR1 SEHNR, CDR2 FQNEAQ (reference sequence). As DNA, the CDR3 is TGTGCCAGCAGCTCGGACAGCGACCCGGGCTACACCTTC. Its translation: CASSSDSDPGYTF.

The chain has TRBV12-3 or TRBV12-4 and TRBJ2-5; D tentatively reads TRBD1 or TRBD2 (6 bases each). V lost 3 bases and J lost 2, with 19 bases in between. CDR3 length: 17 residues. The CDR3 nucleotides are TGTGCCAGCAGTTTCTATCGAGGGGGGAGCAGGCAAGAGACCCAGTACTTC. Residues: CASSFYRGGSRQETQYF.

Here the CDR3 reads CSARERYQETQYF. In DNA, the CDR3 is TGCAGTGCTAGAGAGAGGTACCAAGAGACCCAGTACTTC. The genes are TRBV20-1 and TRBJ2-5; the D is unclear. V lost 0 bases and J 0 bases, leaving 5 bases between the germline ends. In germline, CDR1 is DFQATT, CDR2 SNEGSKA (reference sequence). There are 13 residues in the CDR3.

This clonotype appeared a few times. J is TRBJ2-4 and V is TRBV9; 8 bases are shared with TRBD1. The CDR3 runs to 14 residues. Losses at the gene ends were 0 bases for V and 6 bases for J; bases not matched to a gene: 2. Germline V gene data show CDR1 as SGDLS and CDR2 as YYNGEE. The CDR3 loop is CASSVADRANIQYF. CDR3 nucleotides: TGTGCCAGCAGCGTAGCGGACAGGGCAAACATTCAGTACTTC.

The chain links TRBV5-1 to TRBJ2-5; 9 bases fit TRBD2. This CDR3 is 15 amino acids long. The germline gives CDR1 SGHRS, CDR2 YFSETQ. J gave up 11 bases and V 2 bases, and 13 bases lay outside the gene matches. This CDR3 is CASSFSGSARGEQYF. The CDR3 DNA sequence: TGCGCCAGCAGCTTTAGCGGGAGCGCTCGGGGAGAGCAGTACTTC.